The rows below give T cell receptor beta chains drawn from one sample of a study of blood T cell repertoires in COVID-19. Here immunoSEQ multiplex PCR was the method, and the copy in TCRdb shows in-frame clones only, minus some. This sample carries more than 70,000 clones, approximately 85% of them seen once, and the ten largest clones take under 35%. Sequencing used peripheral blood. These receptors originate from a human donor in a cohort sampled during active COVID-19. Both conserved end residues are part of each CDR3. The D gene is left open where the match is weak. A row's size may be missing; if present it is once, few, many or a size class.

TRBD2	.	TRBV12-3/TRBV12-4	TRBJ2-5	CASTGGVETQYF	TGTGCCAGCACTGGGGGGGTGGAGACCCAGTACTTC
TRBD1	.	TRBV7-6	TRBJ2-5	CASSLAVQGNPVQETQYF	TGTGCCAGCAGCTTAGCCGTACAGGGGAATCCGGTACAAGAGACCCAGTACTTC
TRBD2	few	TRBV5-4	TRBJ2-3	CASSSLLAGYTDTQYF	TGTGCCAGCAGCTCCTTACTAGCGGGGTACACAGATACGCAGTATTTT
.	.	TRBV14	TRBJ2-5	CASSPRLGGWETQYF	TGTGCCAGCAGCCCCCGGTTGGGGGGATGGGAGACCCAGTACTTC
.	once	TRBV5-6	TRBJ1-2	CASSADPEGIGYTF	TGTGCCAGCAGCGCGGACCCGGAGGGTATTGGCTACACCTTC
.	.	TRBV21-1	TRBJ1-5	CASSIRGQGCADQPQHF	TGTGCCAGCAGCATTCGGGGACAGGGGTGTGCCGATCAGCCCCAGCATTTT
TRBD1	.	TRBV4-1	TRBJ1-5	CASSAGTGGGQPQHF	TGCGCCAGCAGCGCCGGGACAGGGGGAGGACAGCCCCAGCATTTT
TRBD1	once	TRBV5-1	TRBJ2-2	CASSWTGYDRELFF	TGCGCCAGCAGCTGGACAGGGTATGACCGGGAGCTGTTTTTT
TRBD1	.	TRBV6-6	TRBJ1-5	CASSYETGGNQPQHF	TGTGCCAGCAGTTACGAGACAGGGGGCAACCAGCCCCAGCATTTT
TRBD1	.	TRBV5-1	TRBJ1-2	CASSRDSDYGYTF	TGCGCCAGCAGCAGGGACAGTGACTATGGCTACACCTTC
TRBD1	.	TRBV6-6	TRBJ1-6	CASSYLTGGGSPLHF	TGTGCCAGCAGTTACCTGACAGGGGGCGGGTCACCCCTCCACTTT
TRBD1	.	TRBV18	TRBJ1-4	CASSRDRGNEKLFF	TGTGCCAGCTCTCGGGACAGGGGGAATGAAAAACTGTTTTTT
TRBD2	.	TRBV5-1	TRBJ2-3	CASSPATGGRIDTQYF	TGCGCCAGCAGCCCGGCGACGGGGGGGCGGATAGATACGCAGTATTTT
.	many	TRBV27	TRBJ1-5	CASSFQVGQPQHF	TGTGCCAGCAGTTTCCAGGTCGGTCAGCCCCAGCATTTT
.	.	TRBV4-1	TRBJ2-2	CASSQDPGRIAGELFF	TGCGCCAGCAGCCAAGATCCCGGCAGGATAGCCGGGGAGCTGTTTTTT
.	.	TRBV24-1	TRBJ2-2	CATSDHRDTGELFF	TGTGCCACCAGTGACCACCGGGATACCGGGGAGCTGTTTTTT
.	.	TRBV11-2	TRBJ1-3	CASSLDAGSGNTIYF	TGTGCCAGCAGCTTAGATGCGGGAAGTGGAAACACCATATATTTT
.	.	TRBV2	TRBJ1-2	CASRGGPGLDRAGYTF	TGTGCCAGCAGGGGAGGACCTGGCTTGGACCGAGCTGGCTACACCTTC
.	.	TRBV30	TRBJ1-1	CAWSKIGNTEAFF	TGTGCCTGGAGCAAGATCGGTAACACTGAAGCTTTCTTT
TRBD1	.	TRBV14	TRBJ1-6	CASSQVGTVSYNSPLHF	TGTGCCAGCAGCCAAGTGGGGACAGTCTCCTATAATTCACCCCTCCACTTT
.	.	TRBV4-1	TRBJ2-1	CASSQWASSYNEQFF	TGCGCCAGCAGCCAGTGGGCCAGCTCCTACAATGAGCAGTTCTTC
.	.	TRBV19	TRBJ2-7	CASSIGGYEQYF	TGTGCCAGTAGTATAGGAGGTTACGAGCAGTACTTC
TRBD1	.	TRBV6-1	TRBJ2-7	CASSEVRGPYEQYF	TGTGCCAGCAGTGAAGTAAGGGGGCCGTACGAGCAGTACTTC
TRBD2	.	TRBV15	TRBJ2-3	CATSFRLAASTDTQYF	TGTGCCACCAGCTTTCGACTAGCGGCTAGCACAGATACGCAGTATTTT
.	.	TRBV2	TRBJ2-4	CASTSRAWTDIQYF	TGTGCCAGCACCTCTCGGGCGTGGACAGACATTCAGTACTTC
.	.	TRBV11-2	TRBJ2-7	CASSYLSTGTAGEQYF	TGTGCCAGCAGCTACCTATCCACCGGGACTGCCGGGGAGCAGTACTTC
TRBD1	.	TRBV5-6	TRBJ2-1	CASSFSGTGSNEQFF	TGTGCCAGCAGTTTTTCCGGGACAGGGTCCAATGAGCAGTTCTTC
TRBD1	.	TRBV19	TRBJ2-3	CASRAGQGAVDTQYF	TGTGCCAGTAGGGCGGGACAGGGGGCCGTAGATACGCAGTATTTT
TRBD1	.	TRBV25-1	TRBJ2-3	CASSERGGSGDTQYF	TGTGCCAGCAGTGAAAGAGGGGGCTCAGGAGATACGCAGTATTTT
TRBD2	.	TRBV7-3	TRBJ2-1	CASSLSTSGGTYNEQFF	TGTGCCAGCAGCTTATCTACTAGCGGGGGGACATACAATGAGCAGTTCTTC
TRBD1	.	TRBV5-1	TRBJ2-7	CASSLTQGTGEQYF	TGCGCCAGCAGCTTGACACAGGGGACGGGCGAGCAGTACTTC
TRBD1	.	TRBV7-6	TRBJ2-3	CASSLDGTGVGDTQYF	TGTGCCAGCAGCTTAGATGGGACAGGGGTGGGAGATACGCAGTATTTT
.	.	TRBV11-2	TRBJ1-1	CASSLELGVTEAFF	TGTGCCAGCAGCTTAGAGTTGGGAGTCACTGAAGCTTTCTTT
.	.	TRBV6-4	TRBJ1-6	CASSDTGQGYNSPLHF	TGTGCCAGCAGTGACACAGGGCAAGGATATAATTCACCCCTCCACTTT
TRBD1	.	TRBV18	TRBJ2-2	CASSPPGTGSTGELFF	TGTGCCAGCTCACCACCCGGGACAGGGTCCACCGGGGAGCTGTTTTTT
.	.	TRBV6-5	TRBJ2-7	CASSYAGGSYEQYF	TGTGCCAGCAGTTACGCCGGGGGATCCTACGAGCAGTACTTC
.	.	TRBV2	TRBJ2-5	CASSESRNEEETQYF	TGTGCCAGCAGTGAGTCGAGAAATGAAGAAGAGACCCAGTACTTC
TRBD2	.	TRBV10-3	TRBJ2-3	CAISVGGASTDTQYF	TGTGCCATCAGTGTGGGAGGGGCTAGCACAGATACGCAGTATTTT
.	.	TRBV11-3	TRBJ2-2	CASSSGGTGSNTGELFF	TGTGCCAGCAGCTCCGGGGGGACAGGATCCAACACCGGGGAGCTGTTTTTT
TRBD1	.	TRBV5-1	TRBJ1-1	CASSFTGGSPEAFF	TGCGCCAGCAGCTTTACAGGGGGCTCGCCTGAAGCTTTCTTT
.	.	TRBV7-9	TRBJ1-3	CASSLASGEGNTIYF	TGTGCCAGCAGCTTAGCGTCAGGGGAAGGAAACACCATATATTTT
TRBD1	.	TRBV9	TRBJ1-1	CASSFGQGTEAFF	TGTGCCAGCAGCTTCGGACAGGGCACTGAAGCTTTCTTT
TRBD1	.	TRBV6-5	TRBJ2-1	CASNVQGSSYNEQFF	TGTGCCAGCAATGTACAGGGGAGCTCCTACAATGAGCAGTTCTTC
.	few	TRBV24-1	TRBJ2-5	CATSDFRGEETQYF	TGTGCCACCAGTGATTTCAGGGGCGAAGAGACCCAGTACTTC
TRBD2	.	TRBV5-4	TRBJ2-1	CASSLGLAGGKEQFF	TGTGCCAGCAGCTTGGGACTAGCGGGGGGGAAGGAGCAGTTCTTC
.	.	TRBV7-2	TRBJ1-5	CASSSGTGLLNQPQHF	TGTGCCAGCAGCTCGGGGACGGGACTGCTGAATCAGCCCCAGCATTTT
TRBD1	.	TRBV2	TRBJ2-7	CASKRDRGSEQYF	TGTGCCAGTAAACGGGACAGGGGTAGTGAGCAGTACTTC
TRBD1	.	TRBV11-2	TRBJ1-2	CASSLDQQGTYGYTF	TGTGCCAGCAGCTTAGACCAACAGGGGACCTATGGCTACACCTTC
TRBD1	.	TRBV24-1	TRBJ2-2	CATTGTDPNTGELFF	TGTGCCACTACCGGGACAGACCCGAACACCGGGGAGCTGTTTTTT
TRBD1	.	TRBV20-1	TRBJ2-3	CSASTGQGATDTQYF	TGCAGTGCTAGTACTGGACAGGGGGCCACAGATACGCAGTATTTT
.	once	TRBV2	TRBJ2-1	CASMWATYNEQFF	TGTGCCAGCATGTGGGCAACGTACAATGAGCAGTTCTTC
TRBD2	.	TRBV28	TRBJ2-2	CASSSRDYNTGELFF	TGTGCCAGCAGTTCCCGGGACTATAACACCGGGGAGCTGTTTTTT
.	.	TRBV3-1/TRBV3-2	TRBJ2-7	CASSHPGAHEQYF	TGTGCCAGCAGCCACCCAGGGGCCCACGAGCAGTACTTC